Listed below are T cell receptor beta chains from one sample, sequenced in a study of cytomegalovirus exposure and HLA in healthy donors. TCRdb keeps only in-frame clones here, not all; method: immunoSEQ multiplex PCR. The sample has more than 90,000 clones, roughly four fifths seen once. Sequenced: PBMCs. These receptors all come from a female donor in good health and CMV-seronegative. The conserved cysteine and the conserved F or W are not part of the CDR3 here.

>TRBV9|TRBJ2-3
ASSVTPLPPVDTQY
>TRBV18|TRBJ1-3
ASSHGESSGNTIY
>TRBV5-1|TRBJ2-4
ASSSAGTGLVQY
>TRBV19|TRBJ1-5
ASRVRDSNQPQH
>TRBV27|TRBJ1-1
ASSLWTGGTEAF
>TRBV10-3|TRBJ2-1
AISGGTGSGEQF
>TRBV7-3|TRBJ2-3
ASSLAGTSGSTDTQY
>TRBV6-5|TRBJ2-4
ASSVATGSKNIQY
>TRBV7-2|TRBJ1-2
ASSSQGTQGYT
>TRBV9|TRBJ1-2
ASSAQGAVPWGYT
>TRBV6-4|TRBJ2-7
ASMDRSLREQY
>TRBV5-1|TRBJ1-1
ASSLGDREAF
>TRBV27|TRBJ1-2
ASSSLLQGYYGYT
>TRBV9|TRBJ2-1
ASSVNRESGSYNEQF
>TRBV15|TRBJ2-6
ATSRTKGASGANVLT
>TRBV15|TRBJ1-2
ATSQNRGSGYGYT
>TRBV6-5|TRBJ2-7
ASRRDSPSYEQY
>TRBV28|TRBJ1-6
ASTLARITYNSPLH
>TRBV18|TRBJ2-3
ASSPTGTGSTDTQY
>TRBV6-5|TRBJ1-1
ASSRSGTLNTEAF
>TRBV28|TRBJ1-1
ASSPDRVGDTEAF
>TRBV6-5|TRBJ1-1
ASRQGLNTEAF
>TRBV11-2|TRBJ2-5
ASSLGHHETQY
>TRBV25-1|TRBJ1-1
ASSELSTLNTEAF